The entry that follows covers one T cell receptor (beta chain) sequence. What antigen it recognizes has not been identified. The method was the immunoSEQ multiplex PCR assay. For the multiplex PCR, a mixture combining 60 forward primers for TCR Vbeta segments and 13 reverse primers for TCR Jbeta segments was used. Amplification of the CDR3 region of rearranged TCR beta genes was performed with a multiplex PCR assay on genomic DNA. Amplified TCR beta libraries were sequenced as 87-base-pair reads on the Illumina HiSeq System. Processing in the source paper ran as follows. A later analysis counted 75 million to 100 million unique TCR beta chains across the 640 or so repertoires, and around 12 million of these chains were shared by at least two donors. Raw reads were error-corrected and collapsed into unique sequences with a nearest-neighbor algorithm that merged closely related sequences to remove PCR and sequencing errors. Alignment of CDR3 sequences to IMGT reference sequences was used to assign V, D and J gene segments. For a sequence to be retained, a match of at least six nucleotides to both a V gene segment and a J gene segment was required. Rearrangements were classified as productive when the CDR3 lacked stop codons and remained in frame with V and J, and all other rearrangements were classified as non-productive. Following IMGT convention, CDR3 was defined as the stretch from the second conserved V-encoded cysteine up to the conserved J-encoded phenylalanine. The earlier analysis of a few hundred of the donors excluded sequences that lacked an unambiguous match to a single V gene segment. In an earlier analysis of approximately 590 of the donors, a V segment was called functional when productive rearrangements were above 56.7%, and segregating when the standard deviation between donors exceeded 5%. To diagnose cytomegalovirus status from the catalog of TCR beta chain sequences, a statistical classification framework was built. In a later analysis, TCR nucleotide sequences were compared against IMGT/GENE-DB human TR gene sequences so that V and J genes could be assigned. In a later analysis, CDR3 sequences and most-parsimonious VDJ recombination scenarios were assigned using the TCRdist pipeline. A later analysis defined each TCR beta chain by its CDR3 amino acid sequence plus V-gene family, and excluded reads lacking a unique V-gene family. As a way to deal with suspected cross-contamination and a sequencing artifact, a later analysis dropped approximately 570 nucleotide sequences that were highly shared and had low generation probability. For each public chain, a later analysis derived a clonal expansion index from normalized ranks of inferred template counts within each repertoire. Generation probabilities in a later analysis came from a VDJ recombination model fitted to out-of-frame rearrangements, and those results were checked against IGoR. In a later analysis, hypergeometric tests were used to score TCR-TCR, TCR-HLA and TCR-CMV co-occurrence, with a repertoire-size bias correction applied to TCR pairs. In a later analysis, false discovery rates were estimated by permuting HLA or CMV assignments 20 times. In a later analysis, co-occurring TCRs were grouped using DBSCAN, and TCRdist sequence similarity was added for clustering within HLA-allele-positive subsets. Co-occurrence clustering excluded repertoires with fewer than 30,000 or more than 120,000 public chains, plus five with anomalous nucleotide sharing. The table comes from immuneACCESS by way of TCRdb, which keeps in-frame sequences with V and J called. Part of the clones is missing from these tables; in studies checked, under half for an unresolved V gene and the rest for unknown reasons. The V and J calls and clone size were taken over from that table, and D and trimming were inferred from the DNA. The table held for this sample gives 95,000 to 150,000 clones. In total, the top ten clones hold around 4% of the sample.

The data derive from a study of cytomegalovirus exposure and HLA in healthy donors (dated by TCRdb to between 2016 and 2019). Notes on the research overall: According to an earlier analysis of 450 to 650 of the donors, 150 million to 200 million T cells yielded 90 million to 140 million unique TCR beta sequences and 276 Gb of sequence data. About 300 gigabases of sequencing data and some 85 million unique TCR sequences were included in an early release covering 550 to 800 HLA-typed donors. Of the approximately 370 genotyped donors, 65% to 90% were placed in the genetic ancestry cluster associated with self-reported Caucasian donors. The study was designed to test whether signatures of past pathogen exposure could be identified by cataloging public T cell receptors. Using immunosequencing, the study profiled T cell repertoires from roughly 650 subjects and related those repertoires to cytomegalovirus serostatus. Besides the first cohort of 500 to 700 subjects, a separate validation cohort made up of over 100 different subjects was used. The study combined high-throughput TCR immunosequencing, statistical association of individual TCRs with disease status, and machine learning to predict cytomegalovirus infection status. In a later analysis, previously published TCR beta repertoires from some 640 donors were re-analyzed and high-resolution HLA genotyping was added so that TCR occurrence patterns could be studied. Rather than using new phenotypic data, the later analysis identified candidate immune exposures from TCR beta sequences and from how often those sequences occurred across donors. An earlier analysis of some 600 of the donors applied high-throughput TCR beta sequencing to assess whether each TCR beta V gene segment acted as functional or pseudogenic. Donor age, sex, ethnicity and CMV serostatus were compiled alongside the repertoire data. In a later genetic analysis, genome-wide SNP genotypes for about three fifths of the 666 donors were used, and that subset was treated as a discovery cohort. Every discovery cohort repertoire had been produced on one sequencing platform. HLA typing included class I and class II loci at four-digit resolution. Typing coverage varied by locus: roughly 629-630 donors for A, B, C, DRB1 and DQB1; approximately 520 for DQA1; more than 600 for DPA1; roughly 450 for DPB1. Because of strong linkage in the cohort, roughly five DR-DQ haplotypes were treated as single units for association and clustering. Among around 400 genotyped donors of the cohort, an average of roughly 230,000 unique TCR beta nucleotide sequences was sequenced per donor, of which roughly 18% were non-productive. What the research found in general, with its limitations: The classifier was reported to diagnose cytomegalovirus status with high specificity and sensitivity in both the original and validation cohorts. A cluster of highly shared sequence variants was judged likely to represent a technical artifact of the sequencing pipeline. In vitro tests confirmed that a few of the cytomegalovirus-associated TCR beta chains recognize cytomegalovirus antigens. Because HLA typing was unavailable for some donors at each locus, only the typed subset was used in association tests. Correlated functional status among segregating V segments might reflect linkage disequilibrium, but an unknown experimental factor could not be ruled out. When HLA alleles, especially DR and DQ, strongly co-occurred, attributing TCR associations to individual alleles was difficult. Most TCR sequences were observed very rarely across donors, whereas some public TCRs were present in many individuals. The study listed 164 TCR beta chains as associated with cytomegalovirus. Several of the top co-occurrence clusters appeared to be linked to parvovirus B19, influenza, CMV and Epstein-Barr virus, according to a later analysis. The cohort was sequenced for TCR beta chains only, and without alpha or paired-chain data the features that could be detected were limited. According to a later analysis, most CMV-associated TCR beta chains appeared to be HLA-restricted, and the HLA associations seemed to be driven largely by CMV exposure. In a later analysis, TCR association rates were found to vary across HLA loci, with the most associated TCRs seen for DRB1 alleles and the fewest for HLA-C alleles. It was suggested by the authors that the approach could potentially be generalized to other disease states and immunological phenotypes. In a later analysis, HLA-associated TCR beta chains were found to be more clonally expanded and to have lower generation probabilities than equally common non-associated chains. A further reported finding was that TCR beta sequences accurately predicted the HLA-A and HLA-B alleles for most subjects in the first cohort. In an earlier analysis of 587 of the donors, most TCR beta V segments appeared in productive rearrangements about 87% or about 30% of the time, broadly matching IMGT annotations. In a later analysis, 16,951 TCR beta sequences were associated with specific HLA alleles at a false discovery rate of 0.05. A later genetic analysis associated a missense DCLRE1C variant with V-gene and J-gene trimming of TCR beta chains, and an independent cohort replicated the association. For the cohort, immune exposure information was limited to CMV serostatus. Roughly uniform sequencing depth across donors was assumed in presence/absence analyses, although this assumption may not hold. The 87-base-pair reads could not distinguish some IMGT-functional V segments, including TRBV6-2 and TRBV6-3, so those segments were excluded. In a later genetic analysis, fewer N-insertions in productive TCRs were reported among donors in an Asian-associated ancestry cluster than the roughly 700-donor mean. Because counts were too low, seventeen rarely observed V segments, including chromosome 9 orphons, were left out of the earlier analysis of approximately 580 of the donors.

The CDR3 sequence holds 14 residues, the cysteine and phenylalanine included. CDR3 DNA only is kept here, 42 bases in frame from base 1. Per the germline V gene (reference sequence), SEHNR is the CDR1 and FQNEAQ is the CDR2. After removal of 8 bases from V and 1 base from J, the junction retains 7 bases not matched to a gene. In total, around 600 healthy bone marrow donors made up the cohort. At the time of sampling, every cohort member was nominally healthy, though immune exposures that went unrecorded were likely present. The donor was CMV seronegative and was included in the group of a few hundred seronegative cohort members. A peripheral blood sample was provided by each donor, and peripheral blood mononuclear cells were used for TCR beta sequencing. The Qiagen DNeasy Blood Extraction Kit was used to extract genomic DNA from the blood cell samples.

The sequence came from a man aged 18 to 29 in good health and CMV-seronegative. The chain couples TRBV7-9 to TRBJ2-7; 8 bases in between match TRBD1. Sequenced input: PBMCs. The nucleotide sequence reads TGTGCCAGCCGAGGGACAGGTAAATCCTACGAGCAGTACTTC. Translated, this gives CASRGTGKSYEQYF.